This TCR beta chain was sequenced in a study of blood T cells in healthy people across ages (dated by TCRdb to about 2015). For the wider study: In model experiments, template switching captured about one uniquely barcoded TCR beta cDNA molecule for every two T cells. The study measured age-related changes in TCR beta repertoire diversity using deep sequencing normalized with unique cDNA molecular identifiers. Donors were grouped into four age groups: young (average roughly 15 years), middle-aged (less than 40), aged (approximately 58) and long-lived (around 80). To avoid experimental bias, donors of different ages were randomly spread across the sequencing lanes. Two additional independent replicas of 1 million unique cDNA reads from the same blood draw were analyzed for two donors (one aged 18 to 30 and one aged 80 or older). The paper's findings and limits, for the study overall: Conclusive comparison of naive and antigen-experienced compartments was prevented by the profiling of bulk unsorted PBMCs. The percentage of naive T cells measured by flow cytometry correlated strongly with observed TCR beta diversity. Because donor CMV infection status was unknown, age-related changes in expanded clonotypes were potentially confounded. Compared with the aged group, the long-lived group had more naive CD4+ T cells, fewer expanded clones and increased TCR diversity, suggesting age selection. Total diversity estimates from one million sequenced T cells were considered lower bounds and underestimates. Observed TCR beta diversity per million T cells fell roughly linearly with age, and a significant reduction was already apparent by age around 40.

Compared with germline, V lacks 5 bases and J lacks 2 bases; bases without a gene match: 7. The germline V gene (reference sequence) provides CDR1 DFQATT and CDR2 SNEGSKA. From the cysteine up to the phenylalanine, the CDR3 has a length of 15 residues. CDR3 DNA only is kept here, 45 bases in frame from base 1. The donors were about 40 Caucasian individuals from Russia, aged roughly 6 to 100 years, who were systemically healthy. Roughly 10 milliliters of peripheral blood were collected from each donor into EDTA-treated Vacutainer tubes. Ficoll-Paque density-gradient centrifugation was used to isolate PBMCs, with at least 7 million obtained per sample. Trizol reagent was used to extract total RNA from PBMCs, with at least 5.5 micrograms per sample. For every donor, an aliquot of PBMCs went through flow cytometry to measure the percentages of naive CD45RAhigh/CD27high T cells. In its sample, this clonotype was seen once. It lacks a known antigen. The record has no base qualities; no much larger clone is one base away.

Library generation was performed with 5' RACE. The run used an Illumina HiSeq 2500. The second PCR ran for roughly 7 to 12 cycles and used a J-beta primer mix along with a sample-barcoded 5' primer. A template-switch 5' adaptor carrying 12 random nucleotides introduced a unique molecular identifier onto each TCR beta cDNA molecule. Each sample yielded at least 2.5 million CDR3-containing paired-end reads. All of the RNA was converted into first-strand cDNA using the Mint cDNA synthesis kit, with a TRBC-specific oligonucleotide serving as the primer. Following uracil-DNA glycosylase treatment, a first 18-cycle PCR with universal primers M1SS and BC2_uni_R was performed on all cDNA. For the original study's pipeline: Each sample was normalized by randomly selecting 1 million high-quality reads, each carrying a distinct molecular identifier. Instead of being binned into consensus sequences, reads that shared molecular identifiers were thrown out. MiTCR, run with a Q25 quality threshold and the strictest error-elimination algorithm, handled CDR3 identification, clonotype clustering and error correction. A nonparametric unseen species model with Euler transformation was used to estimate a lower bound on total TCR beta diversity. In-frame beta chains were kept once TCRdb had trimmed the public reads at Q25 with fastp and called clones with MiXCR. All rows with the same CDR3 protein become a single entry with the most common DNA and genes. V and J calls and clone size were set by TCRdb, not the authors. In this sample the table shows about a million distinct CDR3 sequences, roughly half of which occur a single time. The ten top clones hold around a fifth of the sample.

This receptor was identified in a woman in her sixties in good health. Recombination connected TRBV20-1 to TRBJ2-3; 10 bases in the middle match TRBD2. The sample taken for sequencing was blood. The CDR3 here reads CSAASGSGSTDTQYF. DNA sequence: TGCAGTGCTGCTAGCGGGAGCGGGTCCACAGATACGCAGTATTTT.